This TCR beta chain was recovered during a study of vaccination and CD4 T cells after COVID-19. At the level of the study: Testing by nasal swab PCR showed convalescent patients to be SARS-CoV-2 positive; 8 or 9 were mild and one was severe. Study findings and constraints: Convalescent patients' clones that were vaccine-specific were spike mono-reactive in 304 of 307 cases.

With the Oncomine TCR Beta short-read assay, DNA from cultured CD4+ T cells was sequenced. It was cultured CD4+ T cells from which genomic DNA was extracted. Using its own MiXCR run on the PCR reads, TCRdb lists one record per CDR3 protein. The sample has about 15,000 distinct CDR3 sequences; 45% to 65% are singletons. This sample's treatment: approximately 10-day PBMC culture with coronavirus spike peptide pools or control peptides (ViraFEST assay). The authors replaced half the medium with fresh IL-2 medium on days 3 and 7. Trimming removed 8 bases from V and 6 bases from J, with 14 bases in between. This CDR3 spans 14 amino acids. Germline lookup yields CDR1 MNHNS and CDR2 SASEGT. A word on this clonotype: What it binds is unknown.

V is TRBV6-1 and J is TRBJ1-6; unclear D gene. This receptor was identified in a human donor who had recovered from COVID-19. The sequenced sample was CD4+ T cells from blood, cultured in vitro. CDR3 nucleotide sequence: TGTGCCAGCTATAGTAGGACCGCTAATTCACCCCTCCACTTT. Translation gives CASYSRTANSPLHF.